The entry that follows covers one TCR beta chain sequence. Germline trimming cut 6 bases from V and 7 bases from J; bases unmatched to any gene: 9. The germline gives CDR1 MNHEY, CDR2 SVGAGI. CDR3 length equals 15 residues. Original analysis: The assay estimated nucleated cells by amplifying reference gene primers. The table came from immunoSEQ multiplex PCR; TCRdb's copy has only in-frame clones and leaves some out. V, J and clone size reflect that table, while D and trimming were determined from the DNA. The data contain roughly 200,000 clones, approximately 90% of them singletons. This sample is part of a study of blood T cell repertoires in COVID-19. Study-level information: From T cells, B-cell-depleted T cells, or PBMCs came the material, which was cDNA or gDNA.

The J gene is TRBJ2-1, the V gene TRBV6-5, with TRBD2 identical over 10 bases. The sequencing input was peripheral blood. This receptor was obtained from a man aged 45-60 years with acute or convalescent COVID-19. The CDR3 sequence is CASSTSGRGDNEQFF. CDR3 bases: TGTGCCAGCAGCACGAGCGGGAGGGGTGATAATGAGCAGTTCTTC.